Presented here are 2 T cell receptor beta chains from one specimen sequenced in a study of blood T cell repertoires in COVID-19. Measured with immunoSEQ multiplex PCR; TCRdb has only the in-frame clones, and not every one. The data hold 150,000 or so clones, with roughly 87% observed a single time. Sequenced input: PBMCs or T cells enriched from blood (not recorded which). The receptors derive from a middle-aged woman who had been exposed to COVID-19.

CDR3 in amino acids: CASSLKANGELFF. The CDR3 coding sequence is TGTGCCAGCAGTTTAAAAGCGAACGGGGAGCTGTTTTTT. This chain links TRBV12-3 or TRBV12-4 with TRBJ2-2; D uncertain. The CDR3 runs to 13 residues. Trimming pared 2 bases from V and 7 bases from J, leaving 8 bases between.

There are a few counts of this clone. The genes are TRBV2 and TRBJ2-3; TRBD2 aligns across 13 bases. The germline V gene has CDR1 SNHLY and CDR2 FYNNEI. J was trimmed by 4 bases and V by 5 bases; bases with no gene match: 6. This CDR3 comprises 16 residues. CDR3 in amino acids: CASSWTSGRIPDTQYF. CDR3 DNA: TGTGCCAGCAGTTGGACTAGCGGGAGAATTCCAGATACGCAGTATTTT.